The rows below give T cell receptor beta chains drawn from one sample of a study of shared clonotypes between healthy human individuals. Sequencing used immunoSEQ multiplex PCR; TCRdb keeps in-frame clones, though not all of them. The profile covers some 240,000 clones, with over 50% appearing a single time and around 10% taken by the ten largest. The sample was memory CD4+ T cells sorted from blood. These receptors originate from a man aged 25 to 40 in good health. Each CDR3 is given with its conserved first and last residue. D genes are given only for firm matches. Part of the rows lack a size; the others show once, few, many or a class for expanded clones.

V	D	size	J	DNA	CDR3
TRBV20-1	-	-	TRBJ1-1	TGCAGTGGACAAAGGGACACTGAAGCTTTCTTT	CSGQRDTEAFF
TRBV27	-	few	TRBJ2-3	TGTGCCAGCAGTTTTTACGGCGGATTAACTAGCACAGATACGCAGTATTTT	CASSFYGGLTSTDTQYF
TRBV18	TRBD2	-	TRBJ2-1	TGTGCCAGCTCTTCCGGAATAGCGGGGGACAATGAGCAGTTCTTC	CASSSGIAGDNEQFF
TRBV7-6	TRBD1	-	TRBJ2-1	TGTGCCAGCAGCTCGCCGGGACAGGGGTACAATGAGCAGTTCTTC	CASSSPGQGYNEQFF
TRBV6-5	-	-	TRBJ1-1	TGTGCCAGCAGTATTACTCGGTACAGGAACACTGAAGCTTTCTTT	CASSITRYRNTEAFF
TRBV30	-	-	TRBJ1-2	TGTGCCTGGAATAGGAATGGCTACACCTTC	CAWNRNGYTF
TRBV18	-	-	TRBJ2-5	TGTGCCAGCTCACCAGGGACTGCCTTTGGGGAGACCCAGTACTTC	CASSPGTAFGETQYF
TRBV27	-	-	TRBJ2-7	TGTGCCAGCAGCCGCGACAGCTACGAGCAGTACTTC	CASSRDSYEQYF
TRBV5-1	-	-	TRBJ1-4	TGCGCCAGCAGCTACGGGGGCGGTAAGGAAAAACTGTTTTTT	CASSYGGGKEKLFF
TRBV29-1	-	-	TRBJ1-1	TGCAGCGTTGTCATTTCTGAAGCTTTCTTT	CSVVISEAFF
TRBV19	-	-	TRBJ1-4	TGTGCCAGTAGTATTAAACAGGGAGTGGTCGAAAAACTGTTTTTT	CASSIKQGVVEKLFF
TRBV9	TRBD2	-	TRBJ2-1	TGTGCCAGCAGTCGTGAAGGACTAGCGGGCGGATACCAGTTCTTC	CASSREGLAGGYQFF
TRBV2	TRBD2	-	TRBJ2-1	TGTGCCAGCAGTTCGAGACTAGCGGGCCCCTACAATGAGCAGTTCTTC	CASSSRLAGPYNEQFF
TRBV2	TRBD2	-	TRBJ2-3	TGTGCCAGCCCTCTATTTGGACTAGCGGGAGGTGGACCGGGGGCAGATACGCAGTATTTT	CASPLFGLAGGGPGADTQYF
TRBV15	TRBD2	-	TRBJ2-1	TGTGCCACCAGCTCTGGACTAGGGCGCAATGAGCAGTTCTTC	CATSSGLGRNEQFF
TRBV7-3	-	-	TRBJ2-7	TGTGCCAGCAGCTATGGTGGGGCAGCCTACGAGCAGTACTTC	CASSYGGAAYEQYF
TRBV5-1	-	-	TRBJ2-2	TGCGCCAGCAGAGGATCCGGGGAGCTGTTTTTT	CASRGSGELFF
TRBV21-1	-	-	TRBJ2-7	TGTGCCAGCCCCCAGCGGCAGGGAGTGGTGGAGCAGTACTTC	CASPQRQGVVEQYF
TRBV4-3	TRBD2	-	TRBJ2-1	TGCGCCAGCAGCCGGGGGGGCTCCTACAATGAGCAGTTCTTC	CASSRGGSYNEQFF
TRBV5-1	-	-	TRBJ2-1	TGCGCCAGCAGCTTCCGGGAGTGGGGTGAGCAGTTCTTC	CASSFREWGEQFF
TRBV6-5	-	-	TRBJ2-5	TGTGCCAGCAGCCCCAGCGGATTTAGAGAGACCCAGTACTTC	CASSPSGFRETQYF
TRBV27	-	-	TRBJ2-7	TGTGCCAGCAGGGGGACGGCAAGCTCCTACGAGCAGTACTTC	CASRGTASSYEQYF
TRBV7-3	TRBD2	few	TRBJ2-3	TGTGCCAGCAGCTTAACGGGACTAGCGGGAGTCTCAGATACGCAGTATTTT	CASSLTGLAGVSDTQYF
TRBV5-4	TRBD1	-	TRBJ2-3	TGTGCCAGCAGCTCGGACAGGGGAGCTATGTATTTT	CASSSDRGAMYF
TRBV5-1	TRBD2	-	TRBJ2-7	TGCGCCAGCAGCTTGGTGGACGGGGGGGAGCAGTACTTC	CASSLVDGGEQYF
TRBV5-4	-	-	TRBJ1-1	TGTGCCAGCACCAAGGCGGGGTACGGGAACACTGAAGCTTTCTTT	CASTKAGYGNTEAFF
TRBV28	-	once	TRBJ1-4	TGTGCCAGCGTCGGGGGGGCCGGAGAAAAACTGTTTTTT	CASVGGAGEKLFF
TRBV5-1	TRBD2	-	TRBJ2-5	TGCGCCAGCAGCATGGGGACTAGCCAAGAGACCCAGTACTTC	CASSMGTSQETQYF
TRBV2	TRBD1	few	TRBJ2-2	TGTGCCAGCAGTTCACAGGGGGCAAACACCGGGGAGCTGTTTTTT	CASSSQGANTGELFF
TRBV7-2	-	-	TRBJ2-7	TGTGCCAGCAGCTCGCCCCTCTCCTACGAGCAGTACTTC	CASSSPLSYEQYF
TRBV27	-	-	TRBJ1-1	TGTGCCAGCAGTTGGGACGGGGTGAACACTGAAGCTTTCTTT	CASSWDGVNTEAFF
TRBV6-5	-	-	TRBJ1-1	TGTGCCAGCGGTGGAGGGGGACGGCTAGTTGCTTTCTTT	CASGGGGRLVAFF
TRBV28	TRBD1	-	TRBJ2-1	TGTGCCAGCAGTCAAGAACCGGGACAGGGAAGCAATGAGCAGTTCTTC	CASSQEPGQGSNEQFF
TRBV5-4	TRBD2	-	TRBJ2-1	TGTGCCAGCAGCGGCCAAGCGGGAGGGGGGGGCAATGAGCAGTTCTTC	CASSGQAGGGGNEQFF
TRBV21-1	-	-	TRBJ2-7	TGTGCCAGCAGCAGAACAGGGAATGGTGGCGAGCAGTACTTC	CASSRTGNGGEQYF
TRBV18	-	once	TRBJ2-3	TGTGCCAGCTCACCACTGTGGGCGGGATCAGATACGCAGTATTTT	CASSPLWAGSDTQYF
TRBV2	-	few	TRBJ2-7	TGTGCCAGCAGTCTTAGCACAGGAGCCGAGCAGTACTTC	CASSLSTGAEQYF
TRBV28	TRBD1	-	TRBJ2-7	TGTGCCAGCAGTTGGGGCACAGGGGGCTACGAGCAGTACTTC	CASSWGTGGYEQYF
TRBV18	-	few	TRBJ1-5	TGTGCCAGCTCCACCTCGAGCTTCGACAACCCCCAGCATTTT	CASSTSSFDNPQHF
TRBV5-1	-	many	TRBJ2-5	TGCGCCAGCAGCTTGGGTCAGACACCTCAAGAGACCCAGTACTTC	CASSLGQTPQETQYF
TRBV2	-	-	TRBJ2-7	TGTGCCAGCAGTGAGACAGGTCTGGTTTCAGAGGAGCAGTACTTC	CASSETGLVSEEQYF
TRBV7-9	TRBD2	-	TRBJ2-7	TGTGCCAGCAGCTTAGCGGGAGGGCGCTACGAGCAGTACTTC	CASSLAGGRYEQYF
TRBV7-9	-	-	TRBJ2-1	TGTGCCGGGTGGAGAGCGGGCTACAATGAGCAGTTCTTC	CAGWRAGYNEQFF
TRBV29-1	-	once	TRBJ2-1	TGCAGCGTTGAGAAGTCGTACCGAAATGAGCAGTTCTTC	CSVEKSYRNEQFF